The next 14 T cell receptor beta chains were all read from a single sample in a study of OX40 agonist ivuxolimab in advanced cancers. The repertoire was sequenced with immunoSEQ multiplex PCR; TCRdb's copy has only in-frame clones and lacks some. The sample consists of some 59,000 clones, about 79% of them appearing once. Sequenced here: CD4+ or CD8+ T cells sorted from blood, sampled in a trial of the OX40 agonist ivuxolimab. Receptors were obtained from an adult with an advanced solid tumor such as melanoma, head and neck, liver or kidney cancer.

This chain links TRBV19 with TRBJ2-7; 10 nucleotides line up with TRBD1. The CDR3 spans 16 residues. V lost 2 bases, J lost 5 bases, and 9 bases stayed unmatched. Per germline, CDR1 LNHDA and CDR2 SQIVND (reference sequence). The CDR3 spells CASSIKSDRGSNEQYF. DNA of the CDR3: TGTGCCAGTAGTATAAAATCGGACAGGGGGTCTAACGAGCAGTACTTC.

V is TRBV5-1 and J is TRBJ2-7, with D possibly TRBD2 on 5 matching bases. In germline, CDR1 is SGHRS, CDR2 YFSETQ. CDR3 length: 16 amino acids. Trimming stripped 4 bases from V and 0 bases from J, with 17 bases between. Here the CDR3 reads CASSPIPAGPSYEQYF. CDR3 DNA: TGCGCCAGCAGCCCGATCCCTGCGGGCCCCTCCTACGAGCAGTACTTC.

The J gene is TRBJ2-1, the V gene TRBV4-2; TRBD2 matches 10 bases. There are 17 residues in the CDR3. Germline V CDR1 and CDR2: LGHNA, YNFKEQ. Trimming removed 0 bases from V and 1 base from J; junction bases left unmatched: 3. The CDR3 here is CASSQELAGRSYNEQFF. The CDR3 region has the DNA TGTGCCAGCAGCCAAGAACTAGCGGGGAGGTCCTACAATGAGCAGTTCTTC.

V gene TRBV7-2 combines with J gene TRBJ1-4; unclear D gene. Germline V gives CDR1 SGHTA, CDR2 FQGNSA. V lost 5 bases and J 8 bases, leaving 12 bases between the germline ends. This CDR3 is built from 13 residues. In DNA form, the CDR3 reads TGTGCCAGCAGCAAAAGAACCGGGGAAAAACTGTTTTTT. This translates into CASSKRTGEKLFF. Together with reference TRBV7-2 and TRBJ1-4, the CDR3 gives the full variable domain: GAGVSQSPSNKVTEKGKDVELRCDPISGHTALYWYRQSLGQGLEFLIYFQGNSAPDKSGLPSDRFSAERTGGSVSTLTIQRTQQEDSAVYLCASSKRTGEKLFFGSGTQLSVL.

This chain joins TRBV10-3 and TRBJ1-1, with D hard to call. The V gene lost 7 bases and the J gene lost 1 base, with 13 bases spanning the gap. The germline V gene encodes CDR1 ENHRY and CDR2 SYGVKD. CDR3 length: 14 amino acids. The chain's CDR3 is CAIKGSATNTEAFF. The CDR3 nucleotides are TGTGCCATCAAGGGCAGCGCGACGAACACTGAAGCTTTCTTT.

The chain uses TRBV5-6 and TRBJ1-5; D is perhaps TRBD1 (5 bases). The ends were cut back, 3 bases at V and 2 bases at J, with 9 bases in the middle. This CDR3 region has 14 residues. The germline V gene has CDR1 SGHDT and CDR2 YYEEEE. Here the CDR3 reads CASSSQGGNQPQHF. CDR3 nucleotide sequence: TGTGCCAGCAGCTCCCAGGGAGGCAATCAGCCCCAGCATTTT.

The V gene is TRBV7-2, the J gene TRBJ2-3; D remains unclear. Germline CDR1 and CDR2: SGHTA and FQGNSA. V lost 5 bases and J lost 0, with 15 bases in between. This CDR3 region has 16 residues. DNA of the CDR3: TGTGCCAGCAGCGCCTTAGGTGCATCTAGCACAGATACGCAGTATTTT. This sequence encodes CASSALGASSTDTQYF.

The chain carries TRBV9 and TRBJ2-1; 10 positions agree with TRBD2. The CDR3 totals 18 residues. Germline V gene lookup returns CDR1 SGDLS and CDR2 YYNGEE. The junction had 15 bases not matched to a gene; V was cut back by 0 bases and J by 9 bases. The CDR3 nucleotides read TGTGCCAGCAGCGTAGTAGGGTCTAGCGGGGGTACTCGCGCTGAGCAGTTCTTC. It translates to CASSVVGSSGGTRAEQFF.

This chain links TRBV6-1 with TRBJ1-1; no clear D. Per the germline V gene, CDR1 is MNHNS and CDR2 is SASEGT. The CDR3 totals 14 residues. V lost 2 bases and J lost 6, with 13 bases in between. DNA for the CDR3: TGTGCCAGCAGTGAACTAAGGGATTTCGCTGAAGCTTTCTTT. Translated, it gives CASSELRDFAEAFF.

The chain employs TRBV6-5 and TRBJ1-2, with TRBD1 matching 7 bases. This CDR3 is built from 14 residues. Germline V gene lookup returns CDR1 MNHEY and CDR2 SVGAGI. J lost 2 bases, V lost 4 bases, and 4 bases had no gene match. The chain's CDR3 is CASSWDRANYGYTF. The CDR3 DNA reads as TGTGCCAGCAGTTGGGACAGAGCGAACTATGGCTACACCTTC.

The chain combines TRBV7-9 with TRBJ2-4; no firm D call. Trimming cost V 4 bases and J 9 bases, with 28 bases left between them. Germline V CDR1 and CDR2: SEHNR, FQNEAQ (reference sequence). The CDR3 sequence is 18 residues long. In nucleotides, the CDR3 is TGTGCCAGCAGCTCGGTTGGGTGGGCAGAGATTTCGAAAGGCATTCAGTACTTC. Protein sequence: CASSSVGWAEISKGIQYF. Full variable domain (outside the CDR3, taken from reference TRBV7-9 and TRBJ2-4): DTGVSQNPRHKITKRGQNVTFRCDPISEHNRLYWYRQTLGQGPEFLTYFQNEAQLEKSRLLSDRFSAERPKGSFSTLEIQRTEQGDSAMYLCASSSVGWAEISKGIQYFGAGTRLSVL.

The chain employs TRBV6-5 and TRBJ1-1; 9 bases are a match to TRBD1. CDR3 length: 14 residues. Looked up from germline, CDR1 is MNHEY and CDR2 is SVGAGI. Trimming cost V 7 bases and J 3 bases; bases outside gene matches: 6. This chain's CDR3 is CASTITGGHTEAFF. CDR3 nucleotide sequence: TGTGCCAGCACGATTACAGGGGGCCACACTGAAGCTTTCTTT.

The rearrangement uses TRBV5-1 and TRBJ1-6; D gene unclear. Germline lookup yields CDR1 SGHRS and CDR2 YFSETQ. Trimming pared 5 bases from V and 7 bases from J, leaving 16 bases between. The CDR3 consists of 15 residues. Here the CDR3 reads CASRRMGSENSPLHF. CDR3 nucleotide sequence: TGCGCCAGCAGGCGAATGGGGAGTGAGAATTCACCCCTCCACTTT.

This clone appeared a single time. The chain has TRBV6-6 and TRBJ1-2; D gene unclear. Trimming stripped 6 bases from V and 0 bases from J, with 11 bases between. CDR1 MNHNY and CDR2 SVGAGI come from the germline V gene (reference sequence). This CDR3 comprises 14 residues. CDR3 sequence reads: CASRSGLANYGYTF. In DNA form, the CDR3 reads TGTGCCAGCAGATCAGGATTAGCTAACTATGGCTACACCTTC.